These 10 T cell receptor beta chains share one sample of origin, sequenced in a study of shared clonotypes between healthy human individuals. Here immunoSEQ multiplex PCR was the method, and the copy in TCRdb shows in-frame clones only, minus some. The repertoire holds 330,000 or so clones, with roughly 70% as singletons. Source material: memory CD4+ T cells sorted from blood. Documented subset: CD45RA-negative fraction. These receptors all come from a man younger than 40 in good health.

This chain uses TRBV2 with TRBJ2-3; 11 bases match TRBD2. CDR3 length: 16 amino acids. With V trimmed by 2 bases and J by 5 bases, 6 bases remained unmatched. CDR1 is SNHLY and CDR2 is FYNNEI in the germline V gene. The CDR3, as DNA: TGTGCCAGCAGTGAATTATTAGCGGGAGGGGTAGATACGCAGTATTTT. Its protein is CASSELLAGGVDTQYF.

V and J are TRBV2 and TRBJ2-1, with TRBD2 identical over 9 bases. V lost 4 bases, J lost 12 bases, and 16 bases stayed unmatched. The germline V gene encodes CDR1 SNHLY and CDR2 FYNNEI. The CDR3 spans 16 residues. CDR3 in amino acids: CASSGALAGVRPRQFF. The CDR3 nucleotides read TGTGCCAGCAGTGGGGCATTAGCGGGAGTTCGGCCCAGGCAGTTCTTC. Complete variable domain (other parts from reference TRBV2 and TRBJ2-1): EPEVTQTPSHQVTQMGQEVILRCVPISNHLYFYWYRQILGQKVEFLVSFYNNEISEKSEIFDDQFSVERPDGSNFTLKIRSTKLEDSAMYFCASSGALAGVRPRQFFGPGTRLTVL.

As concerns this clone: With a far larger clone one base away, a read error is the likely cause. Other nucleotide sequences from this sample produce the same CDR3. This chain connects TRBV4-2 to TRBJ2-7, with 13 bases identical to TRBD2. In germline, CDR1 is LGHNA, CDR2 YNFKEQ. CDR3 length: 16 amino acids. Trimming removed 3 bases from V and 6 bases from J; junction bases left unmatched: 8. The CDR3 DNA is TGTGCCAGCAGCCAGGAGGTTGGGACTAGCGGGACCGAGCAGTACTTC. Translation: CASSQEVGTSGTEQYF.

This clone was detected ten times or more. The chain joins TRBV5-1 to TRBJ2-2; TRBD1 is a possible D gene (6 bases). Trimming left V 4 bases short and J 3 bases short, with 7 bases between. The CDR3 has 13 residues. Germline V gene sequence: CDR1 SGHRS, CDR2 YFSETQ. CDR3 protein: CASSPGDTGELFF. CDR3 nucleotides: TGCGCCAGCAGCCCAGGGGACACCGGGGAGCTGTTTTTT. The full variable domain, its missing parts supplied by reference TRBV5-1 and TRBJ2-2, is KAGVTQTPRYLIKTRGQQVTLSCSPISGHRSVSWYQQTPGQGLQFLFEYFSETQRNKGNFPGRFSGRQFSNSRSEMNVSTLELGDSALYLCASSPGDTGELFFGEGSRLTVL.

The chain couples TRBV6-4 to TRBJ1-5; 10 bases fit TRBD1. Germline CDR1 reads MRHNA; CDR2 reads SNTAGT. V was pared by 3 bases and J by 6 bases, with 5 bases of the junction left unmatched. The CDR3 extends over 15 amino acids. The CDR3 DNA follows: TGTGCCAGCAGTGAGGGGACAGGGGTCCCTCAGCCCCAGCATTTT. Amino acid sequence: CASSEGTGVPQPQHF.

The V gene is TRBV15, the J gene TRBJ1-1, with a possible D match to TRBD1 (6 bases). CDR3 length: 13 amino acids. The V end was cut by 6 bases, the J end by 8 bases, with 16 bases between. Looked up from germline, CDR1 is LNHNV and CDR2 is YYDKDF (reference sequence). The CDR3 nucleotides read TGTGCCACCAGTCGGGTACAGGGTCGGGAAGCTTTCTTT. This codes for CATSRVQGREAFF.

The chain links TRBV5-1 to TRBJ2-3, with D possibly being TRBD1 (6 bases). V shed 5 bases and J shed 2 bases, with 15 bases lying between them. In germline, CDR1 is SGHRS, CDR2 YFSETQ. This CDR3 spans 15 amino acids. Here the CDR3 reads CASSFLQGFTDTQYF. For the CDR3, the DNA is TGCGCCAGCAGTTTTTTACAGGGCTTCACAGATACGCAGTATTTT.

This rearrangement joins TRBV10-3 to TRBJ2-7, with D possibly matching TRBD1 (7 bases). V shed 4 bases and J shed 12 bases, with 22 bases lying between them. Looked up from germline, CDR1 is ENHRY and CDR2 is SYGVKD. The CDR3 spans 14 residues. The CDR3 DNA sequence: TGTGCCATCAGTGGAGACAGGGAGGCCTCAGGGTTGTACTTC. Its translation: CAISGDREASGLYF.

With respect to this clone: The same CDR3 is also encoded by other DNA sequences in this sample. The genes are TRBV9 and TRBJ2-5; tentative D call: TRBD2 (6 bases). The CDR3 contains 14 residues. The germline CDR1 and CDR2 sequences are SGDLS and YYNGEE. With 0 bases removed from V and 5 bases from J, the gap between germline ends came to 11 bases. CDR3 DNA sequence: TGTGCCAGCAGCGTAGGCGGAGGGAGGGAGACCCAGTACTTC. This codes for CASSVGGGRETQYF.

The V and J genes are TRBV5-1 and TRBJ2-3; TRBD2 matches 14 bases. CDR1 is SGHRS and CDR2 is YFSETQ in the germline V gene. The CDR3 sequence is 18 residues long. V dropped 1 base and J dropped 4; count of bases not matched to a gene: 8. This chain's CDR3 is CASSLWGPGLAGADTQYF. CDR3 DNA: TGCGCCAGCAGCTTGTGGGGTCCGGGACTAGCGGGAGCAGATACGCAGTATTTT.